Sequencing of this T cell receptor (beta chain) was carried out in a study of spatial heterogeneity in lung cancer. Study-level results: Expanded intratumoral alpha and beta TCR counts tracked tumor mutation counts. Ubiquitous and regional expanded TCR counts tracked ubiquitous and regional nonsynonymous mutations, respectively.

TCRdb reprocessed the 5' RACE reads via MiXCR and lists one record per CDR3 protein. The sample holds some 9,800 distinct CDR3 sequences, about 6.5% seen once. By frequency in the sample, this clonotype is medium-sized. Its matching antigen is unknown. This beta chain was picked up by a library intended for alpha chains and is off target, so its count carries little meaning. Time point of the sample: sample taken at primary tumor resection. CDR1 SGDLS and CDR2 YYNGEE come from the germline V gene. Deletions cut 0 bases from V and 2 bases from J, with 15 bases between. The CDR3 has 17 residues. This sequence joins TRBV9 and TRBJ2-1; D may be TRBD2 (6 bases). Sequencing was performed on lung tumor tissue, taken at surgery. The source of this sequence is a male donor with early-stage non-small cell lung cancer. The CDR3 spells CASSVAWLAHPYNEQFF. For the CDR3, the DNA is TGTGCCAGCAGCGTAGCCTGGCTAGCGCACCCCTACAATGAGCAGTTCTTC.